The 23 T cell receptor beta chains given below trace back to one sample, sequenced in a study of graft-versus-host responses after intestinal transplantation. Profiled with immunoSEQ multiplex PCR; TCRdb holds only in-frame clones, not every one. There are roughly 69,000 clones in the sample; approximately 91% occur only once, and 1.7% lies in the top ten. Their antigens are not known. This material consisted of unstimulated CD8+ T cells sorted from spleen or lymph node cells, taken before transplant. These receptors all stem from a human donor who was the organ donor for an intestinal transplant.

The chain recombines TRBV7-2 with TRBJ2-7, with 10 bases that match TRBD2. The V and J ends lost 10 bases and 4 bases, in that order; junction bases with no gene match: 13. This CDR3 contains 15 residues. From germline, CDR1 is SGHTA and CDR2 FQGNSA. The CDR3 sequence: CATGGQREGRYEQYF. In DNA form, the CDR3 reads TGTGCCACAGGGGGCCAGCGGGAGGGCCGATACGAGCAGTACTTC.

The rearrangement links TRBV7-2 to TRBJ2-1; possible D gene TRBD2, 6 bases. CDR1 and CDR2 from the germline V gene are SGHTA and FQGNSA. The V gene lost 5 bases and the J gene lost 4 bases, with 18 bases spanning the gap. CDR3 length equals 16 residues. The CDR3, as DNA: TGTGCCAGCAGCCAATCGTCTGGGACTTCGTACAATGAGCAGTTCTTC. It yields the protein CASSQSSGTSYNEQFF.

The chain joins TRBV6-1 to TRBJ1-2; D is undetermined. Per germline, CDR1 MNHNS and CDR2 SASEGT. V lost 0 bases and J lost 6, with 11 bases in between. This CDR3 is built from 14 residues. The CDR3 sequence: CASSEASGFDGYTF. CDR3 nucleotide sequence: TGTGCCAGCAGTGAAGCCTCGGGTTTTGATGGCTACACCTTC.

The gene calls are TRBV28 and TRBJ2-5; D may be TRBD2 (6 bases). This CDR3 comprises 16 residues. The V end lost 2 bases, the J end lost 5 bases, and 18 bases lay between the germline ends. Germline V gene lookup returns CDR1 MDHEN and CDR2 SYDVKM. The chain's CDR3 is CASSLPTGSPQETQYF. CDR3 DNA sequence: TGTGCCAGCAGTTTACCTACCGGGAGCCCCCAGGAGACCCAGTACTTC.

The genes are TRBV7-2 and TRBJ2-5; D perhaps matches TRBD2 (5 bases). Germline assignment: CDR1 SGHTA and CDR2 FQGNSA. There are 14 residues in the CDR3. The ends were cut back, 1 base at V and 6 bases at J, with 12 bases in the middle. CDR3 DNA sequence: TGTGCCAGCAGCTTAGAACTAGTCGGAAAGACCCAGTACTTC. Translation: CASSLELVGKTQYF.

Written as DNA, the CDR3 is TGCGCCAGCAGCCAGGACAGGGGCGAAGAGACCCAGTACTTC. This codes for CASSQDRGEETQYF. The chain is built from TRBV4-3 and TRBJ2-5; 9 positions match TRBD1. V gave up 3 bases and J gave up 3 bases; unmatched junction bases: 2. Germline V CDR1 and CDR2: LGHNA, YSLEER. This CDR3 contains 14 residues.

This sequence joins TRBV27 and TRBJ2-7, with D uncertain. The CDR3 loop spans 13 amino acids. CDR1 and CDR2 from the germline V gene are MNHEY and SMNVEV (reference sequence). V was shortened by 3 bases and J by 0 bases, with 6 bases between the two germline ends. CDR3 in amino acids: CASSFGGSYEQYF. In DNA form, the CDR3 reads TGTGCCAGCAGTTTCGGCGGCTCCTACGAGCAGTACTTC.

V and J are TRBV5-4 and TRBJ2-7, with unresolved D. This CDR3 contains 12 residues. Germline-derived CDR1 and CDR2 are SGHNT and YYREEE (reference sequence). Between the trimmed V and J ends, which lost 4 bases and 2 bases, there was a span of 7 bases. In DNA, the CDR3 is TGTGCCAGCAGCCCGAGGCCCTACGAGCAGTACTTC. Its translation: CASSPRPYEQYF.

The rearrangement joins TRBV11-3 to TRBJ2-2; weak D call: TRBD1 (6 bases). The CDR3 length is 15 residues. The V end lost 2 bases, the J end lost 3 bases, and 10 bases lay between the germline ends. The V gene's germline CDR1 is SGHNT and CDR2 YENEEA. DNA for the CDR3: TGTGCCAGCAGCTTAAGACAGGAGGACACCGGGGAGCTGTTTTTT. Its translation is CASSLRQEDTGELFF.

CDR3 region: CASSSRTSASYEQYF. The CDR3 coding sequence is TGTGCCAGTAGTTCCCGGACTAGCGCCTCCTACGAGCAGTACTTC. The chain employs TRBV19 and TRBJ2-7; 9 nucleotides align to TRBD2. This CDR3 spans 15 amino acids. V lost 5 bases to trimming and J lost 0 bases; unmatched junction nucleotides: 5. In germline, CDR1 is LNHDA, CDR2 SQIVND (reference sequence).

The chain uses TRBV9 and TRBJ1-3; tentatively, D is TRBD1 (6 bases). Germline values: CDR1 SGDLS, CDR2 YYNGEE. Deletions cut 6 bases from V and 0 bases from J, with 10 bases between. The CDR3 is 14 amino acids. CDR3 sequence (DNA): TGTGCCAGCACTCGGGACAACTCTGGAAACACCATATATTTT. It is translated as CASTRDNSGNTIYF. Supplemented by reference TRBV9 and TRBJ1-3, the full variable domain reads DSGVTQTPKHLITATGQRVTLRCSPRSGDLSVYWYQQSLDQGLQFLIQYYNGEERAKGNILERFSAQQFPDLHSELNLSSLELGDSALYFCASTRDNSGNTIYFGEGSWLTVV.

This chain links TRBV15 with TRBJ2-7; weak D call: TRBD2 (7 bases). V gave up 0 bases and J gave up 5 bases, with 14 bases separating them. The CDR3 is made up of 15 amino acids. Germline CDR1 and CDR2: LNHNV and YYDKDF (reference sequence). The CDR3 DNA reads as TGTGCCACCAGCAGAGAACAGGGAGGGATCCACGAGCAGTACTTC. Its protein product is CATSREQGGIHEQYF.

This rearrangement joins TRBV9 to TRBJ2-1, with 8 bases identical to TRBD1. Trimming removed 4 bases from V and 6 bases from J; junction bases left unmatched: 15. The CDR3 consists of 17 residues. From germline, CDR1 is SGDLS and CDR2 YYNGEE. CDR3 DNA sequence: TGTGCCAGCAGCTCGCGGCCCCAGGGGGCCATCGGCAATGAGCAGTTCTTC. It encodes CASSSRPQGAIGNEQFF. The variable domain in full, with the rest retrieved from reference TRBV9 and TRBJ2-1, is DSGVTQTPKHLITATGQRVTLRCSPRSGDLSVYWYQQSLDQGLQFLIQYYNGEERAKGNILERFSAQQFPDLHSELNLSSLELGDSALYFCASSSRPQGAIGNEQFFGPGTRLTVL.

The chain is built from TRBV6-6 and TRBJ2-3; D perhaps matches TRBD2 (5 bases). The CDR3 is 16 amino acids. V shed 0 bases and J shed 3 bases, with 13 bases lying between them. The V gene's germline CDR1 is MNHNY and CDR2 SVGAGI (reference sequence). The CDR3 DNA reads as TGTGCCAGCAGTTACTCGGCCTCCCCGGGGACAGATACGCAGTATTTT. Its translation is CASSYSASPGTDTQYF.

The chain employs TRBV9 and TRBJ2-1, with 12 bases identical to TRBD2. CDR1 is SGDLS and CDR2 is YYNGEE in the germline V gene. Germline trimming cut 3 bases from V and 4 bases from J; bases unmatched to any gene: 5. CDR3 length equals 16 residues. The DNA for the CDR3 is TGTGCCAGCAGCGCAACTAGCGGGAGGAGATACAATGAGCAGTTCTTC. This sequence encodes CASSATSGRRYNEQFF. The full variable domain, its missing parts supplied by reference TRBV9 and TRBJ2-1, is DSGVTQTPKHLITATGQRVTLRCSPRSGDLSVYWYQQSLDQGLQFLIQYYNGEERAKGNILERFSAQQFPDLHSELNLSSLELGDSALYFCASSATSGRRYNEQFFGPGTRLTVL.

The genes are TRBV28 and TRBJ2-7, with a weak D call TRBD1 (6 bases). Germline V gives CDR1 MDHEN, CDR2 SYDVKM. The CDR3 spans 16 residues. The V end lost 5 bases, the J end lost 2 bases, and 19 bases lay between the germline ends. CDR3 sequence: CASSPADSTRPYEQYF. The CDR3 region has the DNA TGTGCCAGCAGTCCAGCGGACAGCACGAGACCCTACGAGCAGTACTTC.

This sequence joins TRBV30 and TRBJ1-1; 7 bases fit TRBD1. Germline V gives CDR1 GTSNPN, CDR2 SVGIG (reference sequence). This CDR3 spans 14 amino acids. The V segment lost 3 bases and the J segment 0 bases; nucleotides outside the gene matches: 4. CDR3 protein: CAWSLGQMNTEAFF. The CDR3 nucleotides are TGTGCCTGGAGCCTGGGACAGATGAACACTGAAGCTTTCTTT.

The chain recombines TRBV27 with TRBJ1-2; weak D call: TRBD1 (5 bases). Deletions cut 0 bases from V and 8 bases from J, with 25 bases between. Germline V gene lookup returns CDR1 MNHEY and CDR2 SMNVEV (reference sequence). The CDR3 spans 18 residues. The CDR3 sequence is CASSLSGGGVSSFAGYTF. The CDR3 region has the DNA TGTGCCAGCAGTTTATCGGGTGGGGGGGTTTCGTCCTTTGCCGGCTACACCTTC.

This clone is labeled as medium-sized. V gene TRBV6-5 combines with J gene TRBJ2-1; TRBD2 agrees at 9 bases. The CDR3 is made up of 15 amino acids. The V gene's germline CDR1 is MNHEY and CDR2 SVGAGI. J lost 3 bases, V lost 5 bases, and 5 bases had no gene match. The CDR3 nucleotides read TGTGCCAGCAGTCCTTGGACTAGCGACTACAATGAGCAGTTCTTC. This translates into CASSPWTSDYNEQFF.

CDR3 DNA: TGTGCCAGCAGGCCGGGGTATACTGAAGCTTTCTTT. This sequence encodes CASRPGYTEAFF. The chain is built from TRBV28 and TRBJ1-1; D unresolved. V dropped 6 bases and J dropped 5 bases, with 10 bases sitting between them. Germline CDR1 and CDR2: MDHEN and SYDVKM. There are 12 residues in the CDR3.

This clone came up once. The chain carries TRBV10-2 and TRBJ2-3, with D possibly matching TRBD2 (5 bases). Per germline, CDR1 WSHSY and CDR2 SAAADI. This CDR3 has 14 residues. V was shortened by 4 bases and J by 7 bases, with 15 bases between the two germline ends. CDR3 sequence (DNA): TGCGCCAGCAGTGTTCCCCCCCAGCGGTATACGCAGTATTTT. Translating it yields CASSVPPQRYTQYF.

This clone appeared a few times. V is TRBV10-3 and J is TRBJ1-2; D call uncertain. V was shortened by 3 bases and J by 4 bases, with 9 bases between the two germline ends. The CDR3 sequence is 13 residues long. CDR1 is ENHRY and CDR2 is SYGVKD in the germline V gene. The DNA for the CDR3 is TGTGCCATCAGTGATCGGGATCTCTATGGCTACACCTTC. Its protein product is CAISDRDLYGYTF.

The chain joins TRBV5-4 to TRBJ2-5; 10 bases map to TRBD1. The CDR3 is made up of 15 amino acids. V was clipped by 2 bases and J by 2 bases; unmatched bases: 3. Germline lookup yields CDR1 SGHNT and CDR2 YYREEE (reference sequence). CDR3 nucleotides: TGTGCCAGCAGCTTCGGGACAGGGGAGCAAGAGACCCAGTACTTC. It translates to CASSFGTGEQETQYF.